This TCR beta chain was recorded in a study of blood T cell repertoires in COVID-19. At the level of the study: In each case, the material was cDNA or gDNA derived from T cells, B-cell-depleted T cells, or PBMCs.

With V trimmed by 0 bases and J by 0 bases, 10 bases remained unmatched. The CDR3 covers 18 residues. CDR1 and CDR2 from the germline V gene are LNHNV and YYDKDF (reference sequence). The data were produced by immunoSEQ multiplex PCR, yet TCRdb's version contains in-frame clones alone and is incomplete. Of approximately 140,000 clones in the sample, roughly 85% were seen once. The rearrangement joins TRBV15 to TRBJ2-7; 8 bases line up with TRBD2. This clonotype was sampled from a man in his 70s with acute or convalescent COVID-19. The sample consisted of peripheral blood. The CDR3 here is CATSREVSGMTLSYEQYF. CDR3 bases: TGTGCCACCAGCAGAGAAGTTAGCGGGATGACCCTCTCCTACGAGCAGTACTTC.